These T cell receptor beta chains were read from a single sample in a study of CD8 T cells in Susac syndrome. TCRdb reanalysed the immunoSEQ multiplex PCR reads using MiXCR and keeps one entry per CDR3 protein. This table has approximately 110,000 distinct CDR3 sequences, 85% to 95% appearing once. The sample consisted of CD8+ T cells from PBMCs. These receptor sequences come from a human donor with multiple sclerosis. Each CDR3 is given with its conserved first and last residue. The order of the fields is clone size, J gene, V gene, D gene, CDR3 protein, CDR3 DNA. The D gene is left open where the match is weak. Clone sizes are given selectively: once, few, many, or a class where the clone is expanded.

size: -
J: TRBJ1-5
V: TRBV7-8
D: TRBD1
CDR3: CASSSRGGQGNQPQHF
DNA: TGTGCCAGCAGCTCTAGGGGGGGACAGGGCAATCAGCCCCAGCATTTT

size: -
J: TRBJ2-3
V: TRBV6-5
D: -
CDR3: CASSYQAGRDTQYF
DNA: TGTGCCAGCAGTTACCAGGCAGGGCGGGATACGCAGTATTTT

size: -
J: TRBJ2-3
V: TRBV9
D: -
CDR3: CASRNADTQYF
DNA: TGTGCCAGCAGAAACGCCGATACGCAGTATTTT

size: -
J: TRBJ1-1
V: TRBV14
D: -
CDR3: CASSRDTRMNTEAFF
DNA: TGTGCCAGCAGCCGGGACACGAGAATGAACACTGAAGCTTTCTTT

size: -
J: TRBJ2-5
V: TRBV7-9
D: TRBD1
CDR3: CASSLDRVSLETQYF
DNA: TGTGCCAGCAGCCTGGACAGGGTTTCTTTAGAGACCCAGTACTTC

size: -
J: TRBJ2-1
V: TRBV25-1
D: TRBD2
CDR3: CASSVRLAGPGNEQFF
DNA: TGTGCCAGCAGTGTAAGGCTAGCGGGGCCGGGCAATGAGCAGTTCTTC

size: -
J: TRBJ2-1
V: TRBV30
D: -
CDR3: CAWSVGQLGEQFF
DNA: TGTGCCTGGAGTGTAGGGCAGTTGGGCGAGCAGTTCTTC

size: once
J: TRBJ1-1
V: TRBV7-3
D: -
CDR3: CASSLRPASNTEAFF
DNA: TGTGCCAGCAGCTTACGCCCGGCCTCGAACACTGAAGCTTTCTTT

size: -
J: TRBJ2-1
V: TRBV29-1
D: -
CDR3: CSVRQGFSSYNEQFF
DNA: TGCAGCGTTCGGCAGGGCTTTAGCTCCTACAATGAGCAGTTCTTC

size: -
J: TRBJ1-5
V: TRBV24-1
D: -
CDR3: CATSDLRTSGVGAQHF
DNA: TGTGCCACCAGTGATTTGAGGACATCCGGCGTAGGGGCCCAGCATTTT

size: -
J: TRBJ1-2
V: TRBV7-9
D: -
CDR3: CASSLPVGYTF
DNA: TGTGCCAGCAGCTTACCAGTTGGCTACACCTTC

size: -
J: TRBJ1-1
V: TRBV4-1
D: -
CDR3: CASSQGAGTEAFF
DNA: TGCGCCAGCAGCCAAGGGGCAGGCACTGAAGCTTTCTTT

size: once
J: TRBJ2-3
V: TRBV9
D: -
CDR3: CASSEEGRSTDTQYF
DNA: TGTGCCAGCAGCGAGGAGGGGAGAAGCACAGATACGCAGTATTTT

size: -
J: TRBJ1-5
V: TRBV7-9
D: TRBD1
CDR3: CASSFDRGDQPQHF
DNA: TGTGCCAGCAGCTTTGACAGGGGAGATCAGCCCCAGCATTTT

size: -
J: TRBJ1-6
V: TRBV5-1
D: -
CDR3: CASSFSGSSLGRIRPYNSPLHF
DNA: TGCGCCAGCAGCTTCTCCGGCAGTTCATTGGGGCGAATCAGACCCTATAATTCACCCCTCCACTTT

size: -
J: TRBJ2-2
V: TRBV12-3/TRBV12-4
D: TRBD2
CDR3: CASGTSGARELFF
DNA: TGTGCCAGCGGAACTAGCGGCGCGAGGGAGCTGTTTTTT

size: -
J: TRBJ2-3
V: TRBV6-5
D: -
CDR3: CASSYDSGGLTDTQYF
DNA: TGTGCCAGCAGTTACGATTCCGGGGGGCTCACAGATACGCAGTATTTT

size: -
J: TRBJ2-1
V: TRBV19
D: -
CDR3: CASSIGNNEQFF
DNA: TGTGCCAGTAGTATCGGGAACAATGAGCAGTTCTTC

size: -
J: TRBJ2-4
V: TRBV11-1
D: -
CDR3: CASSSRGQGRIQYF
DNA: TGTGCCAGCAGCTCACGGGGGCAGGGAAGAATTCAGTACTTC

size: -
J: TRBJ2-7
V: TRBV4-1
D: TRBD1
CDR3: CASSQDPWDRGGEQYF
DNA: TGCGCCAGCAGCCAAGATCCTTGGGACAGGGGAGGAGAGCAGTACTTC

size: -
J: TRBJ1-1
V: TRBV5-1
D: -
CDR3: CASSYAAPAHTEAFF
DNA: TGCGCCAGCAGCTACGCGGCCCCAGCACACACTGAAGCTTTCTTT

size: -
J: TRBJ2-7
V: TRBV11-2
D: TRBD1
CDR3: CASSLTGLGYEQYF
DNA: TGTGCCAGCAGCTTGACAGGGTTGGGCTACGAGCAGTACTTC

size: few
J: TRBJ2-7
V: TRBV6-5
D: -
CDR3: CASSYGVSYEQYF
DNA: TGTGCCAGCAGTTACGGGGTCTCCTACGAGCAGTACTTC

size: -
J: TRBJ2-5
V: TRBV9
D: TRBD1
CDR3: CASSPSGTGGRETQYF
DNA: TGTGCCAGCAGCCCGTCCGGGACAGGGGGCCGGGAGACCCAGTACTTC

size: few
J: TRBJ1-1
V: TRBV13
D: -
CDR3: CASSFGTNTEAFF
DNA: TGTGCCAGCAGCTTTGGGACGAACACTGAAGCTTTCTTT

size: -
J: TRBJ1-5
V: TRBV15
D: -
CDR3: CATSGPGSSEGDQHF
DNA: TGTGCCACCAGCGGCCCAGGAAGCTCGGAAGGGGACCAGCATTTT

size: -
J: TRBJ2-1
V: TRBV3-1
D: TRBD2
CDR3: CASSQDPRTSHNEQFF
DNA: TGTGCCAGCAGCCAAGACCCCCGGACTAGCCACAATGAGCAGTTCTTC

size: -
J: TRBJ1-1
V: TRBV14
D: -
CDR3: CASSQVRGLEAFF
DNA: TGTGCCAGCAGCCAAGTACGGGGGCTCGAGGCTTTCTTT

size: -
J: TRBJ1-1
V: TRBV2
D: -
CDR3: CASSEGEGTEAFF
DNA: TGTGCCAGCAGTGAAGGGGAAGGCACTGAAGCTTTCTTT

size: -
J: TRBJ1-3
V: TRBV27
D: -
CDR3: CASSLDAFSGNTIYF
DNA: TGTGCCAGCAGTTTAGACGCGTTTTCTGGAAACACCATATATTTT

size: -
J: TRBJ2-1
V: TRBV7-9
D: -
CDR3: CASSAPGSSYNEQFF
DNA: TGTGCCAGCAGCGCCCCCGGGTCCTCCTACAATGAGCAGTTCTTC

size: -
J: TRBJ2-1
V: TRBV6-6
D: -
CDR3: CASSYNRALEQFF
DNA: TGTGCCAGCAGTTACAACAGGGCCCTTGAGCAGTTCTTC

size: -
J: TRBJ2-1
V: TRBV5-1
D: TRBD1
CDR3: CASSPWDSYNEQFF
DNA: TGCGCCAGCAGCCCATGGGACAGTTACAATGAGCAGTTCTTC

size: -
J: TRBJ1-1
V: TRBV6-1
D: -
CDR3: CASSEAPPAFSVRNTEAFF
DNA: TGTGCCAGCAGTGAAGCCCCACCGGCTTTCTCCGTTAGGAACACTGAAGCTTTCTTT

size: -
J: TRBJ2-5
V: TRBV12-3/TRBV12-4
D: TRBD1
CDR3: CASSSPGTGEGETQYF
DNA: TGTGCCAGCAGCTCCCCGGGGACAGGCGAGGGGGAGACCCAGTACTTC

size: -
J: TRBJ2-1
V: TRBV15
D: TRBD2
CDR3: CATSRDVREGGDEQFF
DNA: TGTGCCACCAGCAGAGATGTACGGGAGGGCGGGGATGAGCAGTTCTTC

size: once
J: TRBJ1-4
V: TRBV20-1
D: -
CDR3: CSASPFDWGEGEKLFF
DNA: TGCAGTGCTAGTCCCTTTGATTGGGGAGAAGGAGAAAAACTGTTTTTT

size: -
J: TRBJ1-1
V: TRBV7-9
D: -
CDR3: CASSETRTNTEAFF
DNA: TGTGCCAGCAGCGAGACCCGTACGAACACTGAAGCTTTCTTT

size: once
J: TRBJ2-3
V: TRBV24-1
D: TRBD2
CDR3: CATSDRLAGPQYF
DNA: TGTGCCACCAGTGATCGACTAGCGGGACCGCAGTATTTT

size: -
J: TRBJ2-5
V: TRBV28
D: -
CDR3: CASSHPGQTQYF
DNA: TGTGCCAGCAGCCACCCCGGGCAGACCCAGTACTTC

size: -
J: TRBJ2-5
V: TRBV6-4
D: -
CDR3: CARLFVREETQYF
DNA: TGTGCCAGACTATTCGTAAGGGAGGAGACCCAGTACTTC

size: -
J: TRBJ2-3
V: TRBV24-1
D: -
CDR3: CATSDFRQGVYTDTQYF
DNA: TGTGCCACCAGTGATTTCCGTCAGGGCGTTTACACAGATACGCAGTATTTT

size: -
J: TRBJ2-1
V: TRBV15
D: -
CDR3: CATSRSNSKNEQFF
DNA: TGTGCCACCAGCAGATCGAATTCGAAGAATGAGCAGTTCTTC

size: once
J: TRBJ1-3
V: TRBV20-1
D: -
CDR3: CSASILNTIYF
DNA: TGCAGTGCTAGTATCCTAAACACCATATATTTT

size: -
J: TRBJ1-2
V: TRBV20-1
D: -
CDR3: CSARDRTENYGYTF
DNA: TGCAGTGCTAGAGACCGTACAGAAAACTATGGCTACACCTTC

size: once
J: TRBJ2-2
V: TRBV29-1
D: -
CDR3: CSVEWTPGELFF
DNA: TGCAGCGTTGAGTGGACCCCCGGGGAGCTGTTTTTT

size: -
J: TRBJ2-1
V: TRBV6-1
D: TRBD2
CDR3: CASSEWVERGVYNEQFF
DNA: TGTGCCAGCAGTGAATGGGTTGAGCGGGGGGTTTACAATGAGCAGTTCTTC

size: -
J: TRBJ2-7
V: TRBV7-9
D: TRBD1
CDR3: CASSGGQGAVYEQYF
DNA: TGTGCCAGCAGCGGGGGACAGGGGGCGGTCTACGAGCAGTACTTC

size: -
J: TRBJ1-4
V: TRBV3-1
D: -
CDR3: CASSQEWDEKLFF
DNA: TGTGCCAGCAGCCAAGAGTGGGATGAAAAACTGTTTTTT

size: -
J: TRBJ2-2
V: TRBV7-9
D: TRBD1
CDR3: CASSGTGYSGELFF
DNA: TGTGCCAGCAGCGGGACAGGGTATTCCGGGGAGCTGTTTTTT

size: -
J: TRBJ1-1
V: TRBV30
D: -
CDR3: CAWRRGTEAFF
DNA: TGTGCCTGGAGGAGGGGCACTGAAGCTTTCTTT

size: -
J: TRBJ2-1
V: TRBV15
D: -
CDR3: CATSRARGNEQFF
DNA: TGTGCCACCAGCAGAGCAAGGGGGAATGAGCAGTTCTTC